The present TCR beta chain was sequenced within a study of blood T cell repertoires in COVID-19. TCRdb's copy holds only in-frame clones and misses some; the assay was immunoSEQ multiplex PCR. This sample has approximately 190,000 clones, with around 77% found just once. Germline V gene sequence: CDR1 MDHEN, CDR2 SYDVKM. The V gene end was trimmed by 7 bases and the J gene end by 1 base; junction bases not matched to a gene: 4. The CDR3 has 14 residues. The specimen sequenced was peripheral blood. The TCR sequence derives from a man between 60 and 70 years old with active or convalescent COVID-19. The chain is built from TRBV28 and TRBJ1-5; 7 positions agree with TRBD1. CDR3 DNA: TGTGCCAGCAACCGGGACAGCAGCAATCAGCCCCAGCATTTT. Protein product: CASNRDSSNQPQHF.